One and the same sample provided the 28 T cell receptor beta chains below, sequenced in a study of cytomegalovirus exposure and HLA in healthy donors. In the PCR, 60 Vbeta and 13 Jbeta primers were used. Assay used: immunoSEQ multiplex PCR; TCRdb lists only in-frame clones, some missing. The sample holds 150,000 to 200,000 clones, approximately 80% seen once. Sequenced input: PBMCs. The receptors here all came from a woman in her 40s in good health and CMV-seronegative.

This clone was recorded at least ten times. The V and J genes are TRBV6-5 and TRBJ1-5, with D hard to call. The ends were cut back, 0 bases at V and 5 bases at J, with 5 bases in the middle. The CDR3 covers 13 residues. Germline assignment: CDR1 MNHEY and CDR2 SVGAGI. The chain's CDR3 is CASSYSPDQPQHF. CDR3 coding DNA: TGTGCCAGCAGTTACTCCCCCGATCAGCCCCAGCATTTT.

This clone was picked up one time. Here the CDR3 DNA reads TGTGCTAGTGGTTTGGCAGGGACTAGCGGAAACAATGAGCAGTTCTTC. Translation gives CASGLAGTSGNNEQFF. The rearrangement joins TRBV12-5 to TRBJ2-1; 11 bases line up with TRBD2. With 1 base clipped from V and 5 bases from J, the junction kept 4 bases outside the gene matches. Germline CDR1 is LGHNT and CDR2 is FRNRAP. The CDR3 is made up of 16 amino acids.

The genes are TRBV2 and TRBJ2-5; 7 positions agree with TRBD2. Losses at the gene ends were 0 bases for V and 9 bases for J; bases not matched to a gene: 10. The germline gives CDR1 SNHLY, CDR2 FYNNEI. The CDR3 covers 15 residues. The CDR3 here is CASSEAQGRGVAQYF. For the CDR3, the DNA is TGTGCCAGCAGTGAAGCGCAGGGTCGGGGGGTGGCCCAGTACTTC.

The V and J genes are TRBV4-1 and TRBJ2-2; a possible D gene is TRBD2 (6 bases). The CDR3 totals 15 residues. With 5 bases removed from V and 7 bases from J, the gap between germline ends came to 17 bases. Germline assignment: CDR1 MGHRA and CDR2 YSYEKL. The CDR3 is CASSRKAGMDGELFF. The CDR3 DNA reads as TGCGCCAGCAGCAGGAAGGCGGGAATGGACGGGGAGCTGTTTTTT.

The chain links TRBV4-3 to TRBJ2-3; 9 bases are shared with TRBD2. Germline V lookup: CDR1 LGHNA, CDR2 YSLEER. This CDR3 is built from 16 residues. Unmatched junction bases numbered 5, after V lost 0 bases and J lost 4 bases. The CDR3, as DNA: TGCGCCAGCAGCCAAGATGCGGGGGGGCTTGCAGATACGCAGTATTTT. Protein: CASSQDAGGLADTQYF.

In this sample, this clone turned up a few times. The rearrangement joins TRBV4-3 to TRBJ1-3; TRBD1 is a possible D gene (5 bases). Looked up from germline, CDR1 is LGHNA and CDR2 is YSLEER. Trimming pared 1 base from V and 7 bases from J, leaving 11 bases between. The CDR3 length is 14 residues. CDR3 protein: CASSQGGRGNTIYF. The CDR3 coding sequence is TGCGCCAGCAGCCAAGGGGGTCGGGGGAACACCATATATTTT.

This chain joins TRBV9 and TRBJ2-2; D may be TRBD1 (6 bases). The CDR3 consists of 15 residues. Germline CDR1 is SGDLS and CDR2 is YYNGEE. The V gene lost 5 bases and the J gene lost 4 bases, with 15 bases spanning the gap. The CDR3 bases are TGTGCCAGCAGTCCTGGAACAGGGCGCACCGGGGAGCTGTTTTTT. This gives the protein CASSPGTGRTGELFF.

The chain combines TRBV7-2 with TRBJ2-5, with 7 bases matching TRBD2. The CDR3 extends over 15 amino acids. CDR1 and CDR2 (germline): SGHTA, FQGNSA. The J segment lost 5 bases and the V segment lost 5 bases, leaving 11 bases of the junction unmatched. The DNA of the CDR3 is TGTGCCAGCAGCCTGCGGGGGTCCTTTACGGAGACCCAGTACTTC. Translated: CASSLRGSFTETQYF.

The chain employs TRBV10-3 and TRBJ1-1, with 11 positions matching TRBD1. Germline CDR1 reads ENHRY; CDR2 reads SYGVKD. There are 17 residues in the CDR3. J gave up 5 bases and V 7 bases, and 15 bases lay outside the gene matches. The CDR3 DNA reads TGTGCCATCACCCCGGGGACAGGGGGTCCCAGGGGGACTGAAGCTTTCTTT. This codes for CAITPGTGGPRGTEAFF.

The V gene is TRBV7-2, the J gene TRBJ2-5; possible D gene TRBD2, 5 bases. The CDR3 is 11 amino acids. The V end lost 8 bases, the J end lost 5 bases, and 9 bases lay between the germline ends. Germline loops: CDR1 SGHTA, CDR2 FQGNSA. In DNA, the CDR3 is TGTGCCAGCGCTGGGGAGGAGACCCAGTACTTC. Protein: CASAGEETQYF. Using reference TRBV7-2 and TRBJ2-5 for the parts outside the CDR3, the full variable domain is GAGVSQSPSNKVTEKGKDVELRCDPISGHTALYWYRQSLGQGLEFLIYFQGNSAPDKSGLPSDRFSAERTGGSVSTLTIQRTQQEDSAVYLCASAGEETQYFGPGTRLLVL.

The gene calls are TRBV15 and TRBJ2-7; 7 bases line up with TRBD1. The V and J ends lost 5 bases and 6 bases, in that order; junction bases with no gene match: 10. This CDR3 contains 14 residues. CDR1 LNHNV and CDR2 YYDKDF come from the germline V gene (reference sequence). The CDR3 here is CATSEYRGSFEQYF. DNA for the CDR3: TGTGCCACCAGCGAATACAGGGGTAGCTTCGAGCAGTACTTC.

The V call is TRBV7-3, the J call TRBJ2-2; no definite D call. This CDR3 has 14 amino acids. V was trimmed by 3 bases and J by 4 bases, leaving 9 bases between them. Germline V gives CDR1 SGHTA, CDR2 FQGTGA. CDR3 nucleotides: TGTGCCAGCAGCTTGACACCGTTCACCGGGGAGCTGTTTTTT. Translating it yields CASSLTPFTGELFF.

The rearrangement uses TRBV4-3 and TRBJ2-3; D is unresolved. This CDR3 region has 15 residues. Germline V gene lookup returns CDR1 LGHNA and CDR2 YSLEER. Trimming pared 4 bases from V and 1 base from J, leaving 12 bases between. The DNA for the CDR3 is TGCGCCAGCAGCCTCGAGACTGAGGGCACAGATACGCAGTATTTT. Protein: CASSLETEGTDTQYF.

The V and J genes are TRBV15 and TRBJ2-3; 7 bases map to TRBD1. J was trimmed by 2 bases and V by 0 bases; bases with no gene match: 8. The CDR3 totals 17 residues. Germline values: CDR1 LNHNV, CDR2 YYDKDF (reference sequence). This CDR3 reads CATSRETRGQLTDTQYF. The CDR3 bases are TGTGCCACCAGCAGAGAAACCAGGGGACAGCTCACAGATACGCAGTATTTT.

The chain couples TRBV7-6 to TRBJ2-1, with 10 nucleotides matching TRBD1. CDR1 is SGHVS and CDR2 is FNYEAQ in the germline V gene. Trimming at V came to 5 bases and at J to 8 bases, leaving 9 bases not matched to a gene. The CDR3 loop spans 15 amino acids. CDR3 loop: CASSAIRQGADEQFF. As DNA, the CDR3 is TGTGCCAGCAGCGCCATTCGACAGGGGGCGGATGAGCAGTTCTTC. The whole variable domain, remainder taken from reference TRBV7-6 and TRBJ2-1, is GAGVSQSPRYKVTKRGQDVALRCDPISGHVSLYWYRQALGQGPEFLTYFNYEAQQDKSGLPNDRFSAERPEGSISTLTIQRTEQRDSAMYRCASSAIRQGADEQFFGPGTRLTVL.

The chain uses TRBV4-1 and TRBJ2-7; TRBD1 agrees at 9 bases. The CDR3 loop spans 16 amino acids. Germline V CDR1 and CDR2: MGHRA, YSYEKL. The J segment lost 2 bases and the V segment lost 0 bases, leaving 5 bases of the junction unmatched. CDR3 in amino acids: CASSQDNRGLAYEQYF. DNA for the CDR3: TGCGCCAGCAGCCAAGACAACAGGGGGCTCGCCTACGAGCAGTACTTC.

The CDR3 coding sequence is TGTGCCAGCAGCTTGCCTGTCGGAGAGACCCAGTACTTC. Its protein is CASSLPVGETQYF. V usage is TRBV5-6 and J usage is TRBJ2-5; D is unresolved. This CDR3 is 13 amino acids long. Germline V gene lookup returns CDR1 SGHDT and CDR2 YYEEEE. Trimming pared 1 base from V and 4 bases from J, leaving 8 bases between. Based on the CDR3 plus reference TRBV5-6 and TRBJ2-5, the full variable domain is DAGVTQSPTHLIKTRGQQVTLRCSPKSGHDTVSWYQQALGQGPQFIFQYYEEEERQRGNFPDRFSGHQFPNYSSELNVNALLLGDSALYLCASSLPVGETQYFGPGTRLLVL.

Of note for this clone: At one end the junction does not follow the germline gene, possibly because of a read error. The V call is TRBV6-1, the J call TRBJ1-1; the D gene is possibly TRBD1 (5 bases). CDR1 and CDR2 (germline): MNHNS, SASEGT. The CDR3 length is 17 residues. The CDR3 loop reads CASTDSTSGLANNEAFF. The CDR3 DNA follows: TGTGCCAGCACTGATTCAACCTCGGGACTGGCGAACAATGAAGCTTTCTTT.

The V and J genes are TRBV7-2 and TRBJ2-7; D is perhaps TRBD2 (6 bases). Trimming shortened V by 5 bases and J by 0 bases, and 14 bases separated the two germline ends. The CDR3 is 15 residues long. Germline loops: CDR1 SGHTA, CDR2 FQGNSA. CDR3 sequence: CASSPRAGSSYEQYF. The CDR3 bases are TGTGCCAGCAGCCCCCGGGCGGGAAGCTCCTACGAGCAGTACTTC.

The rearrangement uses TRBV6-6 and TRBJ2-1; tentatively, D is TRBD2 (7 bases). CDR1 is MNHNY, CDR2 SVGAGI, per germline (reference sequence). The CDR3 extends over 14 amino acids. Trimming removed 0 bases at V and 9 bases at J, with 12 bases between. The CDR3: CASSYSRGGLEQFF. As DNA, the CDR3 is TGTGCCAGCAGTTACTCGAGGGGGGGGCTTGAGCAGTTCTTC.

CDR3 loop: CASSFSQGRQFF. The CDR3 bases are TGTGCCAGCAGCTTTTCACAGGGGAGGCAGTTCTTC. The J gene is TRBJ2-1, the V gene TRBV5-6; 7 positions agree with TRBD1. After removal of 2 bases from V and 12 bases from J, the junction contained 5 bases not matched to a gene. Germline V gives CDR1 SGHDT, CDR2 YYEEEE. The CDR3 extends over 12 amino acids.

The chain joins TRBV19 to TRBJ1-2, with unresolved D. The CDR3 is 15 residues long. CDR1 and CDR2 from the germline V gene are LNHDA and SQIVND (reference sequence). The V end lost 5 bases, the J end lost 0 bases, and 13 bases lay between the germline ends. Written as DNA, the CDR3 is TGTGCCAGTAGTCCCAGAGGAGGGACTAACTATGGCTACACCTTC. As protein: CASSPRGGTNYGYTF.

The rearrangement uses TRBV6-6 and TRBJ2-5; D is possibly TRBD1 (5 bases). This CDR3 has 14 residues. Germline assignment: CDR1 MNHNY and CDR2 SVGAGI (reference sequence). V shed 0 bases and J shed 2 bases, with 7 bases lying between them. The CDR3 sequence: CASSYSGAQETQYF. The CDR3 region has the DNA TGTGCCAGCAGTTACTCAGGGGCACAAGAGACCCAGTACTTC.

V usage is TRBV2 and J usage is TRBJ2-7; the D gene is possibly TRBD1 (6 bases). In germline, CDR1 is SNHLY, CDR2 FYNNEI. The CDR3 has 13 amino acids. V lost 5 bases and J 3 bases, leaving 11 bases between the germline ends. The CDR3 spells CASSPDRDYEQYF. The CDR3 DNA reads TGTGCCAGCAGTCCGGACAGAGACTACGAGCAGTACTTC.

The rearrangement links TRBV6-5 to TRBJ1-2, with D unresolved. V lost 5 bases to trimming and J lost 0 bases, with 10 bases between them. Germline assignment: CDR1 MNHEY and CDR2 SVGAGI. This CDR3 has 14 amino acids. Here the CDR3 DNA reads TGTGCCAGCAGTCAGACATACTCTAACTATGGCTACACCTTC. Protein: CASSQTYSNYGYTF.

The chain joins TRBV28 to TRBJ2-3; a possible D gene is TRBD2 (7 bases). Germline V lookup: CDR1 MDHEN, CDR2 SYDVKM. Trimming pared 6 bases from V and 3 bases from J, leaving 16 bases between. The CDR3 consists of 15 residues. The CDR3: CASSGGLAETDTQYF. The CDR3 DNA follows: TGTGCCAGCAGCGGGGGGCTAGCGGAAACAGATACGCAGTATTTT.

V usage is TRBV7-2 and J usage is TRBJ2-3; TRBD2 agrees at 9 bases. Trimming took 2 bases from V and 1 from J; bases not matched to a gene: 10. Germline V gene sequence: CDR1 SGHTA, CDR2 FQGNSA. This CDR3 has 18 amino acids. The CDR3 DNA reads TGTGCCAGCAGCTTATACGTTAATCGCGGGGGGGGCACAGATACGCAGTATTTT. Its protein product is CASSLYVNRGGGTDTQYF.

CDR3 sequence: CAWSQGTAYEQYF. CDR3 sequence (DNA): TGTGCCTGGAGTCAAGGGACAGCCTACGAGCAGTACTTC. The chain uses TRBV30 and TRBJ2-7, with TRBD1 matching 7 bases. The junction had 3 bases not matched to a gene; V was cut back by 2 bases and J by 2 bases. Germline V gene lookup returns CDR1 GTSNPN and CDR2 SVGIG (reference sequence). CDR3 size: 13 residues.